The 32 T cell receptor beta chains below were found in one sample sequenced in a study of cytomegalovirus exposure and HLA in healthy donors listed by TCRdb under 2017. The library was generated by the immunoSEQ multiplex PCR assay. For the multiplex PCR, a mixture combining 60 forward primers for TCR Vbeta segments and 13 reverse primers for TCR Jbeta segments was used. TCRdb obtained this table from immuneACCESS and retained in-frame rearrangements with V and J assigned. These tables miss some clones; where compared with another copy, unresolved V genes account for less than half of the shortfall, and the remainder is unexplained. The sample table contains some 200,000 clones; only one count was recorded for more than 80% of them. About 2.4% of the sample comes from the top ten. Material: PBMCs. The receptors stem from a woman between 50 and 59 years old in good health and CMV-seropositive.

The V call is TRBV21-1, the J call TRBJ1-2; the D call of TRBD1 is as the table states it, not checked on the DNA. TRBV21-1 is listed as a pseudogene. The CDR3 loop spans 15 amino acids. CDR3 coding DNA: TGTGCCAGCAGCAAATGGGGCAGGGGGCAAGCTGGCTACACCTTC. Protein sequence: CASSKWGRGQAGYTF.

This clone appeared a single time. The CDR3 is CASSLGQGGQFF. The DNA of the CDR3 is TGTGCCAGCAGCTTAGGGCAGGGGGGGCAGTTCTTC. The chain combines TRBV11-3 with TRBJ2-1; D perhaps matches TRBD1 (7 bases). The CDR3 is made up of 12 amino acids. Trimming shortened V by 1 base and J by 12 bases, and 10 bases separated the two germline ends. Germline loops: CDR1 SGHNT, CDR2 YENEEA.

The chain employs TRBV4-3 and TRBJ1-2, with 9 positions matching TRBD1. Germline-derived CDR1 and CDR2 are LGHNA and YSLEER. CDR3 size: 15 residues. Trimming removed 0 bases from V and 8 bases from J; junction bases left unmatched: 7. In DNA form, the CDR3 reads TGCGCCAGCAGCCAAGATATCGGGGACAGGGAAGGCTACACCTTC. Its protein product is CASSQDIGDREGYTF.

The chain combines TRBV5-1 with TRBJ2-5, with 8 nucleotides matching TRBD2. Trimming at V came to 2 bases and at J to 5 bases, leaving 11 bases not matched to a gene. The CDR3 runs 16 residues. CDR1 SGHRS and CDR2 YFSETQ come from the germline V gene. CDR3 nucleotide sequence: TGCGCCAGCAGCTTTTACTTGACTAGCGACGGGGAGACCCAGTACTTC. Residues: CASSFYLTSDGETQYF.

This clone was counted only a few times. The rearrangement links TRBV19 to TRBJ2-5, with 10 bases lining up with TRBD2. J was trimmed by 6 bases and V by 3 bases; bases with no gene match: 4. The CDR3 consists of 14 residues. Germline loops: CDR1 LNHDA, CDR2 SQIVND (reference sequence). The CDR3 reads CASSIERGGKTQYF. The DNA of the CDR3 is TGTGCCAGTAGTATTGAGCGGGGGGGGAAGACCCAGTACTTC.

The genes are TRBV5-4 and TRBJ1-2; TRBD1 aligns across 7 bases. CDR1 is SGHNT and CDR2 is YYREEE in the germline V gene (reference sequence). The V segment lost 4 bases and the J segment 3 bases; nucleotides outside the gene matches: 3. The CDR3 is made up of 13 amino acids. The CDR3 spells CASSDGTDYGYTF. The CDR3 DNA follows: TGTGCCAGCAGCGACGGGACAGACTATGGCTACACCTTC.

The chain is built from TRBV15 and TRBJ2-5, with D uncertain. Trimming cost V 0 bases and J 1 base, with 9 bases left between them. The germline CDR1 and CDR2 sequences are LNHNV and YYDKDF (reference sequence). The CDR3 covers 15 residues. CDR3 nucleotides: TGTGCCACCAGCAGAGATGCGGCCGCCCAAGAGACCCAGTACTTC. Protein sequence: CATSRDAAAQETQYF.

This sequence joins TRBV9 and TRBJ2-7; the D is unclear. Germline V gene data show CDR1 as SGDLS and CDR2 as YYNGEE. Trimming shortened V by 0 bases and J by 5 bases, and 9 bases separated the two germline ends. This CDR3 has 13 amino acids. CDR3 coding DNA: TGTGCCAGCAGCGTAGCACCGTCAGACGAGCAGTACTTC. Encoded protein: CASSVAPSDEQYF. Filled out from reference TRBV9 and TRBJ2-7, the complete variable domain reads DSGVTQTPKHLITATGQRVTLRCSPRSGDLSVYWYQQSLDQGLQFLIQYYNGEERAKGNILERFSAQQFPDLHSELNLSSLELGDSALYFCASSVAPSDEQYFGPGTRLTVT.

This clone was counted a few times. The V and J genes are TRBV5-1 and TRBJ2-7, with D uncertain. Germline CDR1 and CDR2: SGHRS and YFSETQ. This CDR3 comprises 11 residues. Trimming left V 5 bases short and J 3 bases short, with 6 bases between. The CDR3 protein is CASRNNYEQYF. The CDR3 bases are TGCGCCAGCAGGAACAACTACGAGCAGTACTTC.

The chain employs TRBV5-6 and TRBJ2-7; D unresolved. Germline lookup yields CDR1 SGHDT and CDR2 YYEEEE. This CDR3 region has 11 residues. The V gene lost 2 bases and the J gene lost 3 bases, with 3 bases spanning the gap. CDR3 loop: CASSFNYEQYF. In nucleotides, the CDR3 is TGTGCCAGCAGCTTTAACTACGAGCAGTACTTC.

The V call is TRBV5-1, the J call TRBJ2-1, with 8 bases matching TRBD2. V lost 4 bases and J lost 7; bases outside the gene matches: 10. The CDR3 sequence is 15 residues long. Germline V gene data show CDR1 as SGHRS and CDR2 as YFSETQ. The DNA of the CDR3 is TGCGCCAGCAGCGGTGACGGGGGGGTAGTTAATGAGCAGTTCTTC. This sequence encodes CASSGDGGVVNEQFF.

This clone was seen a handful of times. Its ends do not fully match the called genes, so a read error is possible. The chain uses TRBV12-5 and TRBJ2-4; 9 positions match TRBD2. The CDR3 has 13 residues. Germline V gene lookup returns CDR1 LGHNT and CDR2 FRNRAP. CDR3 amino acids: CASGLVLGRGGGF. In DNA form, the CDR3 reads TGTGCTAGTGGTTTGGTCCTCGGGCGGGGGGGAGGCTTC. The full variable domain, with the rest looked up from reference TRBV12-5 and TRBJ2-4, is DARVTQTPRHKVTEMGQEVTMRCQPILGHNTVFWYRQTMMQGLELLAYFRNRAPLDDSGMPKDRFSAEMPDATLATLKIQPSEPRDSAVYFCASGLVLGRGGGFGAGTRLSVL.

The chain combines TRBV30 with TRBJ2-2; D remains unclear. This CDR3 spans 14 amino acids. CDR1 and CDR2 from the germline V gene are GTSNPN and SVGIG (reference sequence). Trimming left V 1 base short and J 1 base short, with 7 bases between. The CDR3 bases are TGTGCCTGGAGTGGGCTTCAGAACACCGGGGAGCTGTTTTTT. Translated: CAWSGLQNTGELFF. The entire variable domain, with the rest obtained from reference TRBV30 and TRBJ2-2, is as follows: SQTIHQWPATLVQPVGSPLSLECTVEGTSNPNLYWYRQAAGRGLQLLFYSVGIGQISSEVPQNLSASRPQDRQFILSSKKLLLSDSGFYLCAWSGLQNTGELFFGEGSRLTVL.

The count of this clone is one. The rearrangement uses TRBV28 and TRBJ2-3; D may be TRBD2 (5 bases). Germline V gene data show CDR1 as MDHEN and CDR2 as SYDVKM. This CDR3 region has 14 residues. Trimming took off 5 bases at V and 4 bases at J, with 13 bases between the two ends. The CDR3 sequence is CASSTRLAADTQYF. CDR3 coding DNA: TGTGCCAGCAGTACTAGACTTGCCGCAGATACGCAGTATTTT.

Of note for this clone: One junction end does not reproduce the germline sequence, and a read error may be involved. The V call is TRBV18, the J call TRBJ2-7; D unresolved. This CDR3 is 13 amino acids long. Germline V CDR1 and CDR2: KGHSH, LQKENI. This CDR3 reads CASSPPSIYGQYF. CDR3 nucleotides: TGTGCCAGCTCACCGCCAAGTATTTACGGGCAGTACTTC.

The V and J genes are TRBV2 and TRBJ2-2, with 9 bases lining up with TRBD2. After removal of 4 bases from V and 8 bases from J, the junction contained 8 bases not matched to a gene. The CDR3 covers 15 residues. Looked up from germline, CDR1 is SNHLY and CDR2 is FYNNEI. In DNA, the CDR3 is TGTGCCAGCAGTGTGGCGGGGGGGCAGGTTGGGGAGCTGTTTTTT. It is translated as CASSVAGGQVGELFF.

This chain connects TRBV4-3 to TRBJ2-3; D not resolved. The V end was cut by 0 bases, the J end by 6 bases, with 10 bases between. CDR3 length: 14 residues. In germline, CDR1 is LGHNA, CDR2 YSLEER. DNA of the CDR3: TGCGCCAGCAGCCAAGATTCCCTCGGGGATACGCAGTATTTT. This translates into CASSQDSLGDTQYF.

Only one count was recorded for this clone. The chain recombines TRBV4-1 with TRBJ2-5; D gene ambiguous. This CDR3 comprises 14 residues. V was trimmed by 1 base and J by 2 bases, leaving 8 bases between them. Germline CDR1 MGHRA, CDR2 YSYEKL. The CDR3, as DNA: TGCGCCAGCAGCCAAGGAGAGCGTCAAGAGACCCAGTACTTC. This codes for CASSQGERQETQYF.

This chain joins TRBV5-4 and TRBJ2-1, with 11 bases aligning to TRBD2. This CDR3 is 15 amino acids long. Germline CDR1 and CDR2: SGHNT and YYREEE (reference sequence). Trimming took 2 bases from V and 6 from J; bases not matched to a gene: 4. CDR3 bases: TGTGCCAGCAGCTTAACTAGCGGGGGCCGCAATGAGCAGTTCTTC. Protein product: CASSLTSGGRNEQFF.

Here the CDR3 DNA reads TGCGCCAGCAGCTTGGAGCGGGGAGGTTGGTACTTC. Residues: CASSLERGGWYF. The genes are TRBV5-1 and TRBJ2-7; 7 bases are shared with TRBD2. This CDR3 is built from 12 residues. V dropped 0 bases and J dropped 12; count of bases not matched to a gene: 6. CDR1 and CDR2 from the germline V gene are SGHRS and YFSETQ.

About this clone itself: Different DNA sequences within this sample yield the same CDR3. The chain has TRBV20-1 and TRBJ2-5; no clear D. CDR1 is DFQATT and CDR2 is SNEGSKA in the germline V gene (reference sequence). The V and J ends lost 6 bases and 0 bases respectively, with 5 bases between them. The CDR3 contains 11 residues. CDR3 residues: CSARDQETQYF. CDR3 bases: TGCAGTGCCCGGGACCAAGAGACCCAGTACTTC.

This sequence joins TRBV5-1 and TRBJ2-1; the match to TRBD2 covers 11 bases. The V gene's germline CDR1 is SGHRS and CDR2 YFSETQ. This CDR3 is built from 17 residues. The junction had 14 bases not matched to a gene; V was cut back by 5 bases and J by 7 bases. CDR3 residues: CASRRDLLAGGGNEQFF. The CDR3 DNA reads as TGCGCCAGCAGACGCGACCTCCTAGCGGGGGGAGGGAATGAGCAGTTCTTC.

The chain employs TRBV7-2 and TRBJ2-3, with D possibly matching TRBD2 (6 bases). Trimming shortened V by 7 bases and J by 4 bases, and 15 bases separated the two germline ends. CDR3 length: 14 amino acids. The V gene's germline CDR1 is SGHTA and CDR2 FQGNSA. The CDR3 region is CASKAGRLADTQYF. The CDR3 region has the DNA TGTGCCAGCAAAGCAGGGAGGTTGGCAGATACGCAGTATTTT.

The gene calls are TRBV4-3 and TRBJ2-5, with a tentative D call TRBD2 (5 bases). This CDR3 comprises 15 residues. Trimming pared 4 bases from V and 3 bases from J, leaving 15 bases between. Germline values: CDR1 LGHNA, CDR2 YSLEER. This CDR3 is CASSPLGIPKETQYF. The DNA of the CDR3 is TGCGCCAGCAGCCCCCTCGGGATTCCGAAAGAGACCCAGTACTTC.

Here the CDR3 reads CASSLTWEQNTEAFF. In DNA, the CDR3 is TGTGCCAGCAGCCTAACTTGGGAGCAGAACACTGAAGCTTTCTTT. This rearrangement joins TRBV6-1 to TRBJ1-1, with D hard to call. CDR3 length equals 15 residues. In germline, CDR1 is MNHNS, CDR2 SASEGT. Trimming left V 6 bases short and J 1 base short, with 15 bases between.

V gene TRBV19 combines with J gene TRBJ1-2; D perhaps matches TRBD1 (6 bases). This CDR3 has 14 amino acids. The V and J ends lost 4 bases and 0 bases respectively, with 9 bases between them. Germline-derived CDR1 and CDR2 are LNHDA and SQIVND (reference sequence). The CDR3 protein is CASSKQGTNYGYTF. The DNA of the CDR3 is TGTGCCAGTAGTAAACAGGGTACTAACTATGGCTACACCTTC.

This clone is a singleton in its sample. The chain joins TRBV12-5 to TRBJ2-7; 7 bases agree with TRBD1. This CDR3 has 15 residues. Per germline, CDR1 LGHNT and CDR2 FRNRAP. With V trimmed by 2 bases and J by 0 bases, 4 bases remained unmatched. CDR3 DNA: TGTGCTAGTGGTTTGCAGGGGGTCTTCTCCTACGAGCAGTACTTC. Its translation: CASGLQGVFSYEQYF.

The V call is TRBV15, the J call TRBJ2-7, with 10 bases fitting TRBD1. This CDR3 has 14 amino acids. V lost 3 bases, J lost 5 bases, and 4 bases stayed unmatched. Germline V lookup: CDR1 LNHNV, CDR2 YYDKDF (reference sequence). The CDR3 region has the DNA TGTGCCACCAGCAGGTTGACAGGGGGCGACGAGCAGTACTTC. Translated: CATSRLTGGDEQYF.

The chain links TRBV4-3 to TRBJ2-7, with a weak D call TRBD1 (6 bases). V lost 1 base and J 3 bases, leaving 13 bases between the germline ends. The CDR3 is 15 amino acids. Germline V gene sequence: CDR1 LGHNA, CDR2 YSLEER. As DNA, the CDR3 is TGCGCCAGCAGCCAAGGGGTGGGGGCCCTCTACGAGCAGTACTTC. Amino acid sequence: CASSQGVGALYEQYF.

The V call is TRBV6-6, the J call TRBJ1-3, with D hard to call. The ends were cut back, 5 bases at V and 4 bases at J, with 15 bases in the middle. The CDR3 consists of 15 residues. Germline CDR1 is MNHNY and CDR2 is SVGAGI (reference sequence). CDR3 in DNA: TGTGCCAGCAGTCGAAATGACATAATCGGAAACACCATATATTTT. This encodes CASSRNDIIGNTIYF.

The rearrangement uses TRBV19 and TRBJ2-1, with 8 bases matching TRBD2. Germline lookup yields CDR1 LNHDA and CDR2 SQIVND (reference sequence). The CDR3 contains 16 residues. With 2 bases clipped from V and 4 bases from J, the junction kept 7 bases outside the gene matches. CDR3 sequence: CASSIRAGTRYNEQFF. The CDR3, as DNA: TGTGCCAGTAGTATAAGGGCCGGGACTAGATACAATGAGCAGTTCTTC.

This clone appeared once. The genes are TRBV28 and TRBJ2-5; TRBD2 matches at 7 bases. The DNA end favors TRBJ2-7, so the J call may be wrong. In germline, CDR1 is MDHEN, CDR2 SYDVKM. The CDR3 contains 15 residues. DNA of the CDR3: TGTGCCAGCAGCCGCGCGGGGGTAACGACCTACGAGCAGTACTTC. Translating it yields CASSRAGVTTYEQYF.